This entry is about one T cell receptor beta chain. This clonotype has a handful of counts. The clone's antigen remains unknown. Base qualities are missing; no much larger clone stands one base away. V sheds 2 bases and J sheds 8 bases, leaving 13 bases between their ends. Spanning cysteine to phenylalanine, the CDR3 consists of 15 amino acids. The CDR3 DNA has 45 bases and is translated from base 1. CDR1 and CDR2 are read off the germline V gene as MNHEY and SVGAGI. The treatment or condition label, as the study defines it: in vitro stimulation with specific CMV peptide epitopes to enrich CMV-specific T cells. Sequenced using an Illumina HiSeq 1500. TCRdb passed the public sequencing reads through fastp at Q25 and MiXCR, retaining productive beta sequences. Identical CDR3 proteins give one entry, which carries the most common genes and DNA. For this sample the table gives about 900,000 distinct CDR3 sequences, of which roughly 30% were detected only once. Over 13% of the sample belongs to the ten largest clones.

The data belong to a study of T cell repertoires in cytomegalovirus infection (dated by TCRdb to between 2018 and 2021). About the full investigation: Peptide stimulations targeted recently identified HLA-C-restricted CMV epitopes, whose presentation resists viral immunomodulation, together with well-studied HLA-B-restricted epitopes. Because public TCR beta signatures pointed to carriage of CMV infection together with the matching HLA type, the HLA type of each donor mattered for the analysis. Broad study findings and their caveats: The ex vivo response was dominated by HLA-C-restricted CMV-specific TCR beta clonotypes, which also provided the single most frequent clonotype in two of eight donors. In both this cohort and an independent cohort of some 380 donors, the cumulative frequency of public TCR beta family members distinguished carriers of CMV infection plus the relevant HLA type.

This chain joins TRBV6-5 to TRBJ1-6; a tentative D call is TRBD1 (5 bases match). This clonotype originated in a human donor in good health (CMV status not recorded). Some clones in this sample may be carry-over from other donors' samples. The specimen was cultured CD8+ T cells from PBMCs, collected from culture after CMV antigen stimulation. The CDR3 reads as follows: CASSYTAGAHSPLHF. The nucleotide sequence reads TGTGCCAGCAGTTACACCGCCGGGGCCCATTCACCCCTCCACTTT.